This T cell receptor (beta chain) comes out of a study of regulatory T cells in long-lasting Graves disease (dated by TCRdb to the early 2020s). Describing the broader study: Patients with newly diagnosed Graves' disease had been on antithyroid drugs for under 3 months. This study used TCR sequencing and RNA sequencing of peripheral blood to compare persistent Graves' disease patients against newly diagnosed Graves' disease patients. The study took place in China and was registered as a clinical trial. A total of 35 or so samples underwent TCR sequencing: around 13 from persistent and roughly 20 from newly diagnosed Graves' disease patients.

The method was multiplex PCR. The sample was run on an Illumina HiSeq 4000. TCR beta libraries were built with iRepertoire HTBI primers and Arm-PCR amplification of CDR3 regions. Gel purification was performed on PCR products prior to sequencing. In the authors' own workflow: A total of fewer than 70 TRBV and some 13 TRBJ segments were identified across samples and were used for gene usage analysis of CDR3 amino acid clonotypes. COPE and FqMerger were used to merge the filtered high-quality paired reads into contigs. BLAST was used to align contigs to IMGT TRBV, TRBD and TRBJ reference genes, and CDR3 was defined according to IMGT. Any clonotype with a frequency above 0.1% was counted as a highly expanded clone. Shannon entropy was used to measure repertoire diversity, and the Gini coefficient was used to measure V-J evenness. A clonotype was considered public if more than one individual shared it. The public reads were run again by TCRdb, first through fastp at Q25 and then through MiXCR, and only productive beta chains were kept. Here each entry gathers all rows of one CDR3 protein and keeps the most common genes and DNA. These V and J calls rely on TCRdb rather than the paper's analysis. Across this sample there are 550,000 to 650,000 distinct CDR3 sequences, with 15% to 20% seen only once. More than 10% of the sample belongs to the ten largest clones.

Notes on this clonotype: The antigen it binds to is not known. The record has no base qualities; no much larger clone is one base away.

The CDR3 contains 17 residues, cysteine and phenylalanine counted. Just CDR3 DNA is preserved here, 51 bases in frame from base 1. From the germline V gene, CDR1 is MRHNA and CDR2 is SNTAGT. Here V drops 2 bases and J drops 4 bases, and the junction holds 7 bases not matched to any gene. Here is what the overall study found, with its caveats: Only the TCR beta chain was sequenced and analyzed. Compared with newly diagnosed patients, persistent Graves' disease patients had lower TCR Shannon entropy and fewer highly expanded clones, which suggests clonal expansion. The authors acknowledged the small sample size as a limitation that may reduce accuracy. The study examined only peripheral blood because the primary lesion, thyroid tissue, could not be accessed. Persistent disease showed preferential use of TRBV28, TRBJ1-2 and TRBJ2-5, whereas newly diagnosed disease favored TRBV20-1 and TRBJ2-1. More public clonotypes were shared among persistent patients (more than 2,500) than among newly diagnosed patients (approximately 930).

The sample's time point label, in plain terms: newly diagnosed GD, antithyroid drugs for less than 3 months. For both TCR sequencing and RNA sequencing, RNA was extracted from PBMCs in TRIzol. Graves' disease was diagnosed according to American Thyroid Association guidelines. The patients came from an endocrinology department in Xi'an, China. Each patient gave roughly 8.4 milliliters of peripheral blood, collected in an EDTA anticoagulant tube. Ficoll Paque Plus density gradient separation was used to isolate PBMCs, and no additional T cell sorting was done. An Agilent 2100 Bioanalyzer and agarose gel were used to check RNA quality, while a NanoDrop 2000 measured RNA concentration. These records were also assigned to another study, of T cells in Graves' hyperthyroidism and ophthalmopathy. As the second publication notes: Stable Graves' hyperthyroidism was defined as no progression to ophthalmopathy during 18 months of follow-up. Hyperthyroidism patients were aged 18 to 65 years and newly diagnosed, with disease duration of less than 2 months. Exclusion was applied to patients with uncontrolled infections, other autoimmune diseases, pregnancy or lactation. Diagnoses relied on clinical symptoms, serum thyroxine and TRAb, thyroid ultrasound and orbital computed tomography. For the first round of RT-PCR on the TCR CDR3, the HTBI primer set was used together with the Qiagen OneStep RT-PCR kit. Most expanded thyroid clonotypes (frequency above 0.001) were also detected in blood, suggesting blood repertoires may reflect thyroid immune responses. Ophthalmopathy was separated from stable hyperthyroidism by a 13 V-J signature model, with roughly 88% sensitivity and roughly 84% specificity obtained in cross-validation and 80%/75% obtained in testing. In validation, the model predicted progression to ophthalmopathy with roughly 70% sensitivity and about 72% specificity, a median of 6.5 months before onset. To identify TCR V-J signatures that set the groups apart, the researchers used a discovery cohort of about a hundred patients, made up of roughly 40 with Graves' ophthalmopathy and about 55 with stable Graves' hyperthyroidism. An independent validation cohort of fewer than 20 hyperthyroidism patients and some 15 patients who later progressed to ophthalmopathy tested prospective prediction of ophthalmopathy. For training and testing, the 100 patients in the discovery cohort were randomly divided in a 7:3 ratio. In addition, the study compared T-cell repertoires in thyroid tissue and in blood from about 6 Graves' hyperthyroidism patients. Following sampling, methimazole starting at 30 mg daily was given to hyperthyroidism patients, and high-dose intravenous methylprednisolone was given to ophthalmopathy patients. The libraries were constructed in a second round of multiplex PCR and then size-selected and purified. Sequencing of the libraries was done on an Illumina HiSeq2000 using paired-end 100 bp reads. Raw data were processed with SOAPnuke, discarding reads with adapters, uncalled bases, mean Phred below 15, or no exact constant-primer or identifier match. High-quality paired reads were merged with COPE v1.2.5, and unique nucleotide sequences were defined as clonotypes. MiTCR v1.1 was used to align the clonotypes against IMGT TRBV, TRBD and TRBJ reference segments. Only V-J combinations with frequency above 0.0001, covering roughly 99% of repertoires, were analysed. A TCS score was defined as the ratio between F50 (clonal expansion) and ExV (chaos), using BLOSUM62-based TCRdist between CDR3 peptides within each V-J. Welch's t-statistics and random forest reduced approximately 520 V-J features to 10 to 15, which were used in a naive Bayes classifier (R e1071). No statistical method was used to set the sample size in advance, and investigators knew the group allocation. TCR Vbeta CDR3 sequencing of around 130 peripheral blood samples (under 45 ophthalmopathy, around 80 hyperthyroidism and roughly 17 progressor patients) is reported in the paper.

Here the sequenced sample was peripheral blood mononuclear cells (PBMCs), taken at new diagnosis, from a patient treated with antithyroid drugs. The receptor comes from a man aged 18 to 30 with Graves disease. Donor details come from another sample of the same person, matched by shared clones. The sequence joins TRBV6-4 to TRBJ2-3; 12 bases in the junction line up with TRBD2. Here the CDR3 is given as CASSDGLAGGSADTQYF. The DNA is TGTGCCAGCAGTGACGGGCTAGCGGGAGGGTCCGCAGATACGCAGTATTTT.